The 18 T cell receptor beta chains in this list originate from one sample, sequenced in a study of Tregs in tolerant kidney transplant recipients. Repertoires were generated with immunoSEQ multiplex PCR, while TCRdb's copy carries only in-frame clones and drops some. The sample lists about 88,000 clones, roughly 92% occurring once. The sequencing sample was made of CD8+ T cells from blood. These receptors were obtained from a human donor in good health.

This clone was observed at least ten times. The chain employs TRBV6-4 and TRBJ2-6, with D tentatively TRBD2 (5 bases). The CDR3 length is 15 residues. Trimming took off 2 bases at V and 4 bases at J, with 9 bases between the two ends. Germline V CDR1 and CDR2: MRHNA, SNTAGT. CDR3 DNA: TGTGCCAGCAGTGACAGAGCGGAGGGGGCCAACGTCCTGACTTTC. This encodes CASSDRAEGANVLTF.

CDR3 loop: CASSKDRDVAEQYF. In DNA form, the CDR3 reads TGTGCCAGTAGTAAGGACAGGGATGTAGCCGAGCAGTACTTC. The genes are TRBV19 and TRBJ2-7; 8 bases are a match to TRBD1. With 4 bases clipped from V and 6 bases from J, the junction kept 8 bases outside the gene matches. From germline, CDR1 is LNHDA and CDR2 SQIVND (reference sequence). CDR3 length: 14 amino acids.

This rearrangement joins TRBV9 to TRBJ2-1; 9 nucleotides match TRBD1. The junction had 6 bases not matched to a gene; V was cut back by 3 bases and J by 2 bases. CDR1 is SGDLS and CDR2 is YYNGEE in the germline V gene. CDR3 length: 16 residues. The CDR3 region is CASSGGQGGPYNEQFF. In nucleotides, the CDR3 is TGTGCCAGCAGCGGGGGACAGGGAGGTCCCTACAATGAGCAGTTCTTC. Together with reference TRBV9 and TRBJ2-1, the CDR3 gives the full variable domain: DSGVTQTPKHLITATGQRVTLRCSPRSGDLSVYWYQQSLDQGLQFLIQYYNGEERAKGNILERFSAQQFPDLHSELNLSSLELGDSALYFCASSGGQGGPYNEQFFGPGTRLTVL.

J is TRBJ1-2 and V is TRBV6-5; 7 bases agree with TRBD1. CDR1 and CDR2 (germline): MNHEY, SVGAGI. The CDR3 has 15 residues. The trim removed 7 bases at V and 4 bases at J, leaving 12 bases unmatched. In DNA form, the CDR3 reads TGTGCCAGCAATTCCCACCCGGGACAGTCCTATGGCTACACCTTC. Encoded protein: CASNSHPGQSYGYTF.

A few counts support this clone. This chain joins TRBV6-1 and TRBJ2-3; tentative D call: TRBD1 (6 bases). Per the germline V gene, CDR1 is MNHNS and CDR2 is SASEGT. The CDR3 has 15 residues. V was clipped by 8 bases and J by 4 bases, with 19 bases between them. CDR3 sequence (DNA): TGTGCCAGCCAGTTTGCGGCAGGGGCGTCAGATACGCAGTATTTT. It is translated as CASQFAAGASDTQYF.

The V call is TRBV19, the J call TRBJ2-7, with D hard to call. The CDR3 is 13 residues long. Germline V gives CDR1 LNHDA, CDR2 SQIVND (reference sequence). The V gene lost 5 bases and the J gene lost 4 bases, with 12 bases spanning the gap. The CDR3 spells CASSWAPAYEQYF. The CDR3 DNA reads TGTGCCAGTAGTTGGGCCCCTGCTTACGAGCAGTACTTC.

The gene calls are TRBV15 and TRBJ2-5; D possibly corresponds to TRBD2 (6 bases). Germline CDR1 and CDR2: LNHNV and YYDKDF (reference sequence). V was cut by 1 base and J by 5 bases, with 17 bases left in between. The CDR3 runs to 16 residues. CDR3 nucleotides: TGTGCCACCAGCAGAGCTGGGGACTCGGGCTGGGAGACCCAGTACTTC. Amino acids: CATSRAGDSGWETQYF.

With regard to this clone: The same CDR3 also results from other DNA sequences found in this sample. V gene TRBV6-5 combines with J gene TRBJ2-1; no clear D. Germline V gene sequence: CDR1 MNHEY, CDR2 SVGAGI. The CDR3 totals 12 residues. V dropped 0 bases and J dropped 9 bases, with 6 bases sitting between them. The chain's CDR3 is CASSYSGGEQFF. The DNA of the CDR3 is TGTGCCAGCAGTTACTCCGGCGGTGAGCAGTTCTTC.

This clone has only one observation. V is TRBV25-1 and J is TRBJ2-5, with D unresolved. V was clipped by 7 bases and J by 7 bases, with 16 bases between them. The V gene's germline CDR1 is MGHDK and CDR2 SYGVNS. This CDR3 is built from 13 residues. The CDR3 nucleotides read TGTGCCAGCAACCGTGCAGAGTCTCGGACCCAGTACTTC. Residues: CASNRAESRTQYF. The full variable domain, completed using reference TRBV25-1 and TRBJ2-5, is EADIYQTPRYLVIGTGKKITLECSQTMGHDKMYWYQQDPGMELHLIHYSYGVNSTEKGDLSSESTVSRIRTEHFPLTLESARPSHTSQYLCASNRAESRTQYFGPGTRLLVL.

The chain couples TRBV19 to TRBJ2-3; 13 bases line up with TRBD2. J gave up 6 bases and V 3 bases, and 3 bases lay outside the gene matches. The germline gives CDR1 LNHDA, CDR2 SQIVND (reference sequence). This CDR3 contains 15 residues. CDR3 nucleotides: TGTGCCAGTAGTATCACTAGCGGGGGGGCCGATACGCAGTATTTT. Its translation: CASSITSGGADTQYF.

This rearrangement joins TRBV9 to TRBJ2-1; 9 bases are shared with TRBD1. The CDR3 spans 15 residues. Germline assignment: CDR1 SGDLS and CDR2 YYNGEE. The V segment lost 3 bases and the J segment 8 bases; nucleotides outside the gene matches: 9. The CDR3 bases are TGTGCCAGCAGCGCAGACCGGGACAGGGAACATGAGCAGTTCTTC. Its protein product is CASSADRDREHEQFF.

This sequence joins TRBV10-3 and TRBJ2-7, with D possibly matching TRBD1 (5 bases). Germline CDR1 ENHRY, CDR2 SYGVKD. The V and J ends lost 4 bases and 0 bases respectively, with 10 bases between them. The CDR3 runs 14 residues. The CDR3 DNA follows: TGTGCCATCAGTGCTAAGACAGACTCCTACGAGCAGTACTTC. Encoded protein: CAISAKTDSYEQYF.

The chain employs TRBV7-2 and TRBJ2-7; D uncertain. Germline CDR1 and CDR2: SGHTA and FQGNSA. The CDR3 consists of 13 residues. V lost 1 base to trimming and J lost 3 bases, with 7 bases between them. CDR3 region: CASSLGANYEQYF. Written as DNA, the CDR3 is TGTGCCAGCAGCTTAGGGGCCAACTACGAGCAGTACTTC.

The CDR3 sequence: CASSFAPGTGLHEQYF. CDR3 DNA sequence: TGTGCCAGCAGTTTTGCCCCCGGGACAGGGCTCCACGAGCAGTACTTC. The chain carries TRBV27 and TRBJ2-7; 9 positions agree with TRBD1. The CDR3 runs to 16 residues. J gave up 5 bases and V 3 bases, and 11 bases lay outside the gene matches. Germline V lookup: CDR1 MNHEY, CDR2 SMNVEV (reference sequence).

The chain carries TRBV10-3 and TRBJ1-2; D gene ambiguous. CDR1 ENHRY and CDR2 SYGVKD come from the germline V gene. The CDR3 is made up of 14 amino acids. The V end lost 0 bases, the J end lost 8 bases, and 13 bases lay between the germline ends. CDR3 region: CAISESAPVEGYTF. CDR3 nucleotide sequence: TGTGCCATCAGTGAGTCGGCCCCTGTTGAGGGCTACACCTTC.

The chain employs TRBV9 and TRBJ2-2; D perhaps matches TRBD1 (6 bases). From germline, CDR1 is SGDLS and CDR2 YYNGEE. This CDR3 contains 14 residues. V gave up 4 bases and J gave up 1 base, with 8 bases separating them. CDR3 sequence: CASSPGQNTGELFF. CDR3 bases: TGTGCCAGCAGCCCGGGACAGAACACCGGGGAGCTGTTTTTT.

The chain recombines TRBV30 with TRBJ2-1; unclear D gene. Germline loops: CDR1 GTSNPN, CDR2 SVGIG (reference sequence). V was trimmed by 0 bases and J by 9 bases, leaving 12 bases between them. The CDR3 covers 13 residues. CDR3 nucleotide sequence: TGTGCCTGGAGTGTACATAGTTCGGGTGAGCAGTTCTTC. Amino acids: CAWSVHSSGEQFF.

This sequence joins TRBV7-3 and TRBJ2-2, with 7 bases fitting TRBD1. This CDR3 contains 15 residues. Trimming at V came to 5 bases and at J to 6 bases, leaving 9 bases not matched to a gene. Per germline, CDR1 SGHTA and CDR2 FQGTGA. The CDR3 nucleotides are TGTGCCAGCAGCCCCCCCGACAGGGAGCCCGGGGAGCTGTTTTTT. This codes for CASSPPDREPGELFF.